This T cell receptor beta chain is from a study of blood T cell repertoires in COVID-19. Turning to the study itself: Specimens from acute and convalescent COVID-19 originated in the United States, Italy and Spain.

Original data processing: Estimation of nucleated cell counts was performed using reference gene primer amplification. Profiled with immunoSEQ multiplex PCR; TCRdb holds only in-frame clones, not every one. V and J calls and clone size are given by that table; D and trimming were obtained from the DNA. Of approximately 210,000 clones listed, roughly 83% are singletons. With 6 bases clipped from V and 2 bases from J, the junction kept 8 bases outside the gene matches. The CDR3 spans 15 residues. CDR1 MNHEY and CDR2 SVGEGT come from the germline V gene. The origin of this receptor is a woman in her 70s with active or convalescent COVID-19. The chain is built from TRBV6-2 or TRBV6-3 and TRBJ2-7; 9 nucleotides align to TRBD2. The sequenced material came from peripheral blood. In nucleotides, the CDR3 is TGTGCCAGCAGCCAAGGACTAGCGCTTACCTACGAGCAGTACTTC. It specifies CASSQGLALTYEQYF.